This entry lists 4 T cell receptor beta chains sequenced from one sample in a study of cytomegalovirus exposure and HLA in healthy donors. Measured with immunoSEQ multiplex PCR; TCRdb has only the in-frame clones, and not every one. This table holds about 360,000 clones, approximately 90% found once. Sequencing was done on a sample of PBMCs. The receptors shown here come from a woman aged 18-29 years in good health and CMV-seronegative.

This chain's CDR3 is CASSSYLAETGGNEQFF. CDR3 nucleotide sequence: TGTGCCAGCAGTTCCTATTTAGCGGAAACCGGGGGTAATGAGCAGTTCTTC. The chain is built from TRBV28 and TRBJ2-1; a possible D gene is TRBD2 (6 bases). The CDR3 covers 17 residues. CDR1 is MDHEN and CDR2 is SYDVKM in the germline V gene. V was shortened by 4 bases and J by 7 bases, with 23 bases between the two germline ends.

There are a few counts of this clone. The V call is TRBV18, the J call TRBJ2-5, with D possibly TRBD2 on 6 matching bases. This CDR3 spans 15 amino acids. V dropped 0 bases and J dropped 5 bases, with 13 bases sitting between them. Germline CDR1 and CDR2: KGHSH and LQKENI. CDR3: CASSPPAGGMETQYF. The CDR3 DNA follows: TGTGCCAGCTCACCACCCGCCGGGGGAATGGAGACCCAGTACTTC.

The chain uses TRBV11-2 and TRBJ2-5; a possible D gene is TRBD1 (5 bases). CDR1 and CDR2 (germline): SGHAT, FQNNGV. V was pared by 5 bases and J by 5 bases, with 9 bases between. The CDR3 loop spans 12 amino acids. The CDR3 DNA is TGTGCCAGCAGCCCCCCAGGGGAGACCCAGTACTTC. Residues: CASSPPGETQYF.

The rearrangement joins TRBV14 to TRBJ2-7; tentatively, D is TRBD2 (6 bases). Between the trimmed V and J ends, which lost 3 bases and 3 bases, there was a span of 12 bases. In germline, CDR1 is SGHDN, CDR2 FVKESK. The CDR3 is made up of 14 amino acids. The CDR3 DNA follows: TGTGCCAGCAGCCAGCAGGGACTGGGCTACGAGCAGTACTTC. Protein product: CASSQQGLGYEQYF.